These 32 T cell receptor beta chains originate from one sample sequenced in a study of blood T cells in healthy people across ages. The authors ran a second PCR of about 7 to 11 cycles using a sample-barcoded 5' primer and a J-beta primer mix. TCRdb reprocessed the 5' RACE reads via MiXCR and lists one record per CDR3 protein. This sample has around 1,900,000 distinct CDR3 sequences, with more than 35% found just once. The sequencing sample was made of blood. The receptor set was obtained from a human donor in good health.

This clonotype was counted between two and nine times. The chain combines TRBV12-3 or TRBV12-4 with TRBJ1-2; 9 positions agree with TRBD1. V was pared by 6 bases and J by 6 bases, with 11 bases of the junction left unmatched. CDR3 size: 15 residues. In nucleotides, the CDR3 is TGTGCCAGCAGCCCAAGTTGGACAGGGGAAGATGGCTACACCTTC. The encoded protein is CASSPSWTGEDGYTF.

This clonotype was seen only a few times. CDR3 amino acids: CAIWSGYEQYF. For the CDR3, the DNA is TGTGCCATTTGGTCCGGGTACGAGCAGTACTTC. The chain joins TRBV10-3 to TRBJ2-7, with D unresolved. Germline CDR1 ENHRY, CDR2 SYGVKD. The CDR3 runs 11 residues. Trimming stripped 9 bases from V and 4 bases from J, with 10 bases between.

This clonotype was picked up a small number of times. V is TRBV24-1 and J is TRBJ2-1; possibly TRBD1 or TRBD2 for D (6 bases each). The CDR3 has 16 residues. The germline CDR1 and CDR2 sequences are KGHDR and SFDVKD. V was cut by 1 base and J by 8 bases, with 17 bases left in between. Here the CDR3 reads CATSDFTGGLTYEQFF. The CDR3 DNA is TGTGCCACCAGTGATTTCACCGGGGGCCTAACCTATGAGCAGTTCTTC.

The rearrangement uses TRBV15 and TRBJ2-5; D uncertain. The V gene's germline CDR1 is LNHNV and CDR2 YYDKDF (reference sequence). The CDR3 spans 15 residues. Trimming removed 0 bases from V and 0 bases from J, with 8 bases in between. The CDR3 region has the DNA TGTGCCACCAGCAGAGATCGAGGATACCAAGAGACCCAGTACTTC. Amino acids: CATSRDRGYQETQYF.

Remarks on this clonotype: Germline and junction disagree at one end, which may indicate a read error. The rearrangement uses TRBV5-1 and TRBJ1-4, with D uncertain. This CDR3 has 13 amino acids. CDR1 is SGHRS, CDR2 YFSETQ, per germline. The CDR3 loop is CASRIVPGEKLFF. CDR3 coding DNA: TGTGCCAGCAGAATCGTCCCAGGAGAAAAACTGTTTTTT.

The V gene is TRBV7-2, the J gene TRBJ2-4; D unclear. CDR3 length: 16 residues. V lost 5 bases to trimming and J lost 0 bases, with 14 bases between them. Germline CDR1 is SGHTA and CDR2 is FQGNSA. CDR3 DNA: TGTGCCAGCAGCCCCCGACACACACTAGCCAAAAACATTCAGTACTTC. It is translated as CASSPRHTLAKNIQYF.

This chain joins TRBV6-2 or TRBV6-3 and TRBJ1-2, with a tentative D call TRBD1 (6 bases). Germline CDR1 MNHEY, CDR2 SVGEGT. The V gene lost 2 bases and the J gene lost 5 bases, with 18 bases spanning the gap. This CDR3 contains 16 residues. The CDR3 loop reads CASSYRPGQNLYGYTF. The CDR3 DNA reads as TGTGCCAGCAGTTACCGACCTGGACAGAACCTTTATGGCTACACCTTC.

In DNA form, the CDR3 reads TGTGCCAGCAGCCCTGACGCGCGGGGGTACGAGCAGTACTTC. It is translated as CASSPDARGYEQYF. This chain connects TRBV11-2 to TRBJ2-7, with 7 bases identical to TRBD2. CDR3 length equals 14 residues. Trimming took 5 bases from V and 4 from J; bases not matched to a gene: 8. Germline CDR1 is SGHAT and CDR2 is FQNNGV.

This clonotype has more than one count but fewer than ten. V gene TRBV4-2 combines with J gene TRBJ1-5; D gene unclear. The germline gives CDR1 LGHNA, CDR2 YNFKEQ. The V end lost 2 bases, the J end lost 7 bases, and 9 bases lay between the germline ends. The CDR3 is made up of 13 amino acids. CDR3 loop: CASSQRVGQPQHF. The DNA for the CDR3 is TGTGCCAGCAGCCAAAGGGTGGGACAGCCCCAGCATTTT.

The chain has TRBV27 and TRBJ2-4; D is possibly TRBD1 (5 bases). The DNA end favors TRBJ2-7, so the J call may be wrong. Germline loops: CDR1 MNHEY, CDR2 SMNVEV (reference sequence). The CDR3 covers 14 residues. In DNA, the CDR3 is TGTGCCAGCAGTCACTACAGGTCTGGGGTCGAGCAGTACTTC. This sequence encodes CASSHYRSGVEQYF.

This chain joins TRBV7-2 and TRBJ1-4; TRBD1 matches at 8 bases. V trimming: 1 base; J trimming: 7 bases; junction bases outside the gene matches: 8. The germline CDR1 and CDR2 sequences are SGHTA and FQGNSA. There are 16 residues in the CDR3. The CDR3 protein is CASSLEGPGQGEKLFF. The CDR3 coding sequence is TGTGCCAGCAGCTTAGAAGGTCCCGGACAGGGTGAAAAACTGTTTTTT.

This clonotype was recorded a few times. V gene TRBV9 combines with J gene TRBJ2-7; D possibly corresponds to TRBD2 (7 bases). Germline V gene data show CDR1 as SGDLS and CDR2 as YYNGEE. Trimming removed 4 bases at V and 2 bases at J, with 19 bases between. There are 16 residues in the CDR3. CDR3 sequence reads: CASSPRPGGPTYEQYF. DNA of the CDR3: TGTGCCAGCAGCCCTCGGCCGGGGGGCCCTACCTACGAGCAGTACTTC.

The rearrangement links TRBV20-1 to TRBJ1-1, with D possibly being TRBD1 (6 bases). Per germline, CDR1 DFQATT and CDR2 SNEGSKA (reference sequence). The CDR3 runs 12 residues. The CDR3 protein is CRVRRGAAEAFF. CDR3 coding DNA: TGCAGGGTACGCCGGGGGGCCGCTGAAGCTTTCTTT.

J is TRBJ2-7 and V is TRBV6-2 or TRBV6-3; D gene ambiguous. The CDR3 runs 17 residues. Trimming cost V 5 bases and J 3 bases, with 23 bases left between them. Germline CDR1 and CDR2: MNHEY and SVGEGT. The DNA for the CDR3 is TGTGCCAGCAGTCAAGACACTAAACGGACGGTCAGCTACGAGCAGTACTTC. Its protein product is CASSQDTKRTVSYEQYF.

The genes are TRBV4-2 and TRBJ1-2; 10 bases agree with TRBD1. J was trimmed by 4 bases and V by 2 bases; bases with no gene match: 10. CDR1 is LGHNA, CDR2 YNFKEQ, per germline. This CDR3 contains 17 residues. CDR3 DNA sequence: TGTGCCAGCAGCCAACCCCGGGACAGGGGATTCGTCTATGGCTACACCTTC. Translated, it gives CASSQPRDRGFVYGYTF.

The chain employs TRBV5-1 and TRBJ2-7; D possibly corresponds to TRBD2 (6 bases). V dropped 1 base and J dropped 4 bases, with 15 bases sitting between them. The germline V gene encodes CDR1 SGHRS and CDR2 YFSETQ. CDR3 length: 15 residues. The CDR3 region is CASSLFGGERYEQYF. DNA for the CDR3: TGCGCCAGCAGCTTGTTCGGCGGGGAGAGGTACGAGCAGTACTTC.

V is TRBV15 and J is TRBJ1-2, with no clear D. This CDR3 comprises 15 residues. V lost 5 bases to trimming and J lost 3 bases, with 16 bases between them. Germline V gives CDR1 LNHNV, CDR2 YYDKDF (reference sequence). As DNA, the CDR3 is TGTGCCACCAGCCGGGCCCTGGGCGGAGACTATGGCTACACCTTC. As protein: CATSRALGGDYGYTF.

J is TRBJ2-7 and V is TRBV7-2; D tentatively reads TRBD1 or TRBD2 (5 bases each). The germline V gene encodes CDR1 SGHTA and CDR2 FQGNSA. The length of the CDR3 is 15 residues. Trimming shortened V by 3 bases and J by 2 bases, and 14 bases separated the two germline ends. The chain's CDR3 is CASSFTPGPTYEQYF. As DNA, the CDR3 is TGTGCCAGCAGCTTTACACCGGGACCCACCTACGAGCAGTACTTC.

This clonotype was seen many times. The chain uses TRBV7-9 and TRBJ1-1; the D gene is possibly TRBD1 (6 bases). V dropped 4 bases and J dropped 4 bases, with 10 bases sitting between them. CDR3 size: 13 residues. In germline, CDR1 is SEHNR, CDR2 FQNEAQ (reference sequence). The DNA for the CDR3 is TGTGCCAGCAGCTCCGGACAGCGCACTGAAGCTTTCTTT. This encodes CASSSGQRTEAFF.

The CDR3 reads CASSPSFHTEAFF. CDR3 in DNA: TGCGCCAGCAGTCCGAGTTTTCATACTGAAGCTTTCTTT. This rearrangement joins TRBV5-1 to TRBJ1-1; D is unresolved. Germline CDR1 and CDR2: SGHRS and YFSETQ. V was shortened by 5 bases and J by 5 bases, with 13 bases between the two germline ends. This CDR3 comprises 13 residues.

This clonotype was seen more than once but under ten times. The CDR3 loop is CSAIGGMSSYEQYF. In DNA, the CDR3 is TGCAGTGCTATCGGGGGAATGAGCTCCTACGAGCAGTACTTC. The chain joins TRBV20-1 to TRBJ2-7; perhaps TRBD2 as D (6 bases). V lost 4 bases, J lost 0 bases, and 13 bases lay in between. This CDR3 comprises 14 residues. Germline V lookup: CDR1 DFQATT, CDR2 SNEGSKA (reference sequence).

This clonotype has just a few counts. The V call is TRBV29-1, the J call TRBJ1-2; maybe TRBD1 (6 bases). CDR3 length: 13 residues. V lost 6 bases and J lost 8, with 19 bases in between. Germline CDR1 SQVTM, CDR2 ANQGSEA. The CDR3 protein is CSVAQSGGGGYTF. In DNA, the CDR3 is TGCAGCGTCGCCCAGTCCGGGGGCGGCGGCTACACCTTC.

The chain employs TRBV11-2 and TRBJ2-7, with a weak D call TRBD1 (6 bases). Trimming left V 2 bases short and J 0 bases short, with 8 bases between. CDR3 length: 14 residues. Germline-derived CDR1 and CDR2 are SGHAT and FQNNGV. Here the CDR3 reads CASSLQDSSYEQYF. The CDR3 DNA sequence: TGTGCCAGCAGCTTACAGGACAGCTCCTACGAGCAGTACTTC.

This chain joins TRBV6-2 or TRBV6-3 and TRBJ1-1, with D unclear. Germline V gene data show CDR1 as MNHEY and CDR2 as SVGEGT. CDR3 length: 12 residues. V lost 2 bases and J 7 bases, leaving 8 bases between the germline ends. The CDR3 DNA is TGTGCCAGCAGTTACGGAAGGCTTGAAGCTTTCTTT. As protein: CASSYGRLEAFF.

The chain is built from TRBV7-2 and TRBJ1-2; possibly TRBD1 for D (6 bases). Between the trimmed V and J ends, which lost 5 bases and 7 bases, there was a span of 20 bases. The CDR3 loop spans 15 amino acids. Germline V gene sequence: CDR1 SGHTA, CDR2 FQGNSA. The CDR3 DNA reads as TGTGCCAGCAGCACCCGACAGAGTCCAGGGGTTGGCTACACCTTC. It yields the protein CASSTRQSPGVGYTF.

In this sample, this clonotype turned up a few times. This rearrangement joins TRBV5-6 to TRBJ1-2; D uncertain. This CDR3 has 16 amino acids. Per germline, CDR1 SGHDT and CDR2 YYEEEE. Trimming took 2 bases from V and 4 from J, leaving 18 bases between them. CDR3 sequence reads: CASSFDSGLLVYGYTF. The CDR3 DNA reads TGTGCCAGCAGCTTCGATTCCGGGCTGTTGGTCTATGGCTACACCTTC.

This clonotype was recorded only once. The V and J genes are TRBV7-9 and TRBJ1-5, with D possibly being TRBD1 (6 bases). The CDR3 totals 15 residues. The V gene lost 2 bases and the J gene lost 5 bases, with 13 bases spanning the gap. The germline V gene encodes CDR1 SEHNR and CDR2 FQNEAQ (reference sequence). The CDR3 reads CASSLSQGLDQPQHF. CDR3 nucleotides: TGTGCCAGCAGCTTATCCCAGGGGCTGGATCAGCCCCAGCATTTT.

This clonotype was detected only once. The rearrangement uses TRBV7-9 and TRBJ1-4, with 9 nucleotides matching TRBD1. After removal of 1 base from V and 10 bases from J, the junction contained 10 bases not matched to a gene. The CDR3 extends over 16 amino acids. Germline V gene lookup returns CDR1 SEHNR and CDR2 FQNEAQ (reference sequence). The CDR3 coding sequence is TGTGCCAGCAGCTTAGTCCACAGGGGGCTTGTTGGAAAACTGTTTTTT. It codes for CASSLVHRGLVGKLFF.

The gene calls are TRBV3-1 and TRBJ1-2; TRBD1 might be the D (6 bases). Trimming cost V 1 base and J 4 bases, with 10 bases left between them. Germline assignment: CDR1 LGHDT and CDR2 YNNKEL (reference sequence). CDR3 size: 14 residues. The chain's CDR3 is CASSQGNRAYGYTF. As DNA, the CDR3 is TGTGCCAGCAGCCAAGGTAACAGGGCCTATGGCTACACCTTC.

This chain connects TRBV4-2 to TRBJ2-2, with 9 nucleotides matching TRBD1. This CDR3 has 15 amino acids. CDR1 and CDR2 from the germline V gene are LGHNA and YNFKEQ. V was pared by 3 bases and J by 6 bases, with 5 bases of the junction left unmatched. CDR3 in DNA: TGTGCCAGCAGCCAGCGGACAGGGGAGGCCGGGGAGCTGTTTTTT. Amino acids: CASSQRTGEAGELFF.

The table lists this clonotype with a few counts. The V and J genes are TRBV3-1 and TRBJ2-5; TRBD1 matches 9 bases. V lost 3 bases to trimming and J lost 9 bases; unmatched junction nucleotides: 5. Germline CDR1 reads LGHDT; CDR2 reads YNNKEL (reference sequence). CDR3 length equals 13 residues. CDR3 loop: CASSQMDRGSQYF. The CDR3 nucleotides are TGTGCCAGCAGCCAGATGGACAGGGGTTCCCAGTACTTC.

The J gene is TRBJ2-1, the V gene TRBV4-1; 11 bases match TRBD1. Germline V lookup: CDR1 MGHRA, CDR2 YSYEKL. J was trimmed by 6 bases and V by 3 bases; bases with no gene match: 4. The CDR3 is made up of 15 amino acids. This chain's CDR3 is CASSQAGQGANEQFF. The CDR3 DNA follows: TGCGCCAGCAGCCAGGCCGGACAGGGGGCCAATGAGCAGTTCTTC.